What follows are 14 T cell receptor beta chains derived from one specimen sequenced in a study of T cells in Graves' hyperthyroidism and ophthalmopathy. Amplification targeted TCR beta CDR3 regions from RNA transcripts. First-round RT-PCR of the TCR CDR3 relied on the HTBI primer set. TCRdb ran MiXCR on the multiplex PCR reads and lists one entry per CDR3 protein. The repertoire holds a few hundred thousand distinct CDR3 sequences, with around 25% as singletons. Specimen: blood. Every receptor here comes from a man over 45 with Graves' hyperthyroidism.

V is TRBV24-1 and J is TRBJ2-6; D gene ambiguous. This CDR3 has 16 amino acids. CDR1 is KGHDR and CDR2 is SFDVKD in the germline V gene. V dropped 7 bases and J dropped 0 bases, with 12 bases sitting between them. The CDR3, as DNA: TGTGCCACCAGCCCCCGTCCCCTCTCTGGGGCCAACGTCCTGACTTTC. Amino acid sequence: CATSPRPLSGANVLTF.

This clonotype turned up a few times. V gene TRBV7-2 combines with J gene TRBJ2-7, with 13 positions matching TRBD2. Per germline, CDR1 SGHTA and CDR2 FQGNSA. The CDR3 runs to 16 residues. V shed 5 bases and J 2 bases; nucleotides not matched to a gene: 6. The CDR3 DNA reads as TGTGCCAGCAGCCTTACTAGCGGGAGGGCCCCCTACGAGCAGTACTTC. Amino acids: CASSLTSGRAPYEQYF.

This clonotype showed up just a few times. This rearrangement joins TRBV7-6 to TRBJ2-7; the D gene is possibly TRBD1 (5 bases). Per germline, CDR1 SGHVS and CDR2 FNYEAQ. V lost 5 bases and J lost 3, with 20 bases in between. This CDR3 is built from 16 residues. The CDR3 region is CASSHTPDQGSYEQYF. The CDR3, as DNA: TGTGCCAGCAGCCACACCCCAGACCAGGGTAGCTACGAGCAGTACTTC.

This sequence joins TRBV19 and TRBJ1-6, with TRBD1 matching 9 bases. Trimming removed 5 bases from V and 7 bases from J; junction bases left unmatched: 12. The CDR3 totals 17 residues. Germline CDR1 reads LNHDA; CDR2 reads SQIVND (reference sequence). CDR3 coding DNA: TGTGCCAGTAGTTCCTTCCGGGACAGGGCCGGGAATTCACCCCTCCACTTT. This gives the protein CASSSFRDRAGNSPLHF.

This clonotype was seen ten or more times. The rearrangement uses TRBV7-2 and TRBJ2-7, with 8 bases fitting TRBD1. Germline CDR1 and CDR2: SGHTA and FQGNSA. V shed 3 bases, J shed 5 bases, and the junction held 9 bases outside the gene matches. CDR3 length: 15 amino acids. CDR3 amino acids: CASSLGADRVHEQYF. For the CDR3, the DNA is TGTGCCAGCAGCTTGGGGGCGGACAGGGTTCACGAGCAGTACTTC.

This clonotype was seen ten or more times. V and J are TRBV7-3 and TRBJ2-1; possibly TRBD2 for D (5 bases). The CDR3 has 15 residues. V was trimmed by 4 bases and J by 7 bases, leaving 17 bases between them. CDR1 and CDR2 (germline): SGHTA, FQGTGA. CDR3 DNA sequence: TGTGCCAGCAGCTCTGGCCTAGCCCTTTCGAATGAGCAGTTCTTC. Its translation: CASSSGLALSNEQFF.

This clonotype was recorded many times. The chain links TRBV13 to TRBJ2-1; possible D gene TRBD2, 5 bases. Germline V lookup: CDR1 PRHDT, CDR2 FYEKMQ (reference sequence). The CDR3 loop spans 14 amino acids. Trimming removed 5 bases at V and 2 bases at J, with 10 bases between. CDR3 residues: CASSPRTPYNEQFF. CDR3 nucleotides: TGTGCCAGCAGCCCCCGGACTCCCTACAATGAGCAGTTCTTC. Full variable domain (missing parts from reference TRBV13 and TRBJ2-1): AAGVIQSPRHLIKEKRETATLKCYPIPRHDTVYWYQQGPGQDPQFLISFYEKMQSDKGSIPDRFSAQQFSDYHSELNMSSLELGDSALYFCASSPRTPYNEQFFGPGTRLTVL.

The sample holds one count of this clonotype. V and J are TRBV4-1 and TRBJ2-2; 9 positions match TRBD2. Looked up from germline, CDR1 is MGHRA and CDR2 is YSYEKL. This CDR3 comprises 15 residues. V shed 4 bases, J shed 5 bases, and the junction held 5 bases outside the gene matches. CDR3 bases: TGCGCCAGCAGCCGCGGGAGGGTAGAAACCGGGGAGCTGTTTTTT. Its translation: CASSRGRVETGELFF.

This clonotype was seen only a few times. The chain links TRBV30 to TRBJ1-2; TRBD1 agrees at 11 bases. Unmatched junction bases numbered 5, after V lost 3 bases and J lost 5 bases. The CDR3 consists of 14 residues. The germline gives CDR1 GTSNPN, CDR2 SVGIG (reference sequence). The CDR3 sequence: CAWSPGQGAYGYTF. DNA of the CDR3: TGTGCCTGGAGCCCCGGACAGGGGGCATATGGCTACACCTTC.

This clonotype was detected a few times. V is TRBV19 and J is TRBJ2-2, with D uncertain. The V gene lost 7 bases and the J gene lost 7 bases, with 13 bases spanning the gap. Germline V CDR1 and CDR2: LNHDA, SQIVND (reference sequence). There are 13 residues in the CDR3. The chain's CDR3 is CASNVGIIGELFF. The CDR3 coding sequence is TGTGCCAGTAATGTAGGGATAATCGGGGAGCTGTTTTTT.

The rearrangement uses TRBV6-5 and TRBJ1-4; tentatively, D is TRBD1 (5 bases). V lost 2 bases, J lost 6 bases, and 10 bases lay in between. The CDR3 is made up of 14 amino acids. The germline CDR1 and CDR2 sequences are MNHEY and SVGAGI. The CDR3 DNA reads TGTGCCAGCAGTTACCGCAGGGAAGATGAAAAACTGTTTTTT. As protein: CASSYRREDEKLFF.

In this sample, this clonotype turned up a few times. DNA of the CDR3: TGTGCCAGCAGCCCCCTCGGCCGGCAAGAGACCCAGTACTTC. Translating gives CASSPLGRQETQYF. The chain has TRBV3-1 and TRBJ2-5, with unresolved D. The V end was cut by 4 bases, the J end by 2 bases, with 11 bases between. Germline lookup yields CDR1 LGHDT and CDR2 YNNKEL (reference sequence). This CDR3 has 14 amino acids.

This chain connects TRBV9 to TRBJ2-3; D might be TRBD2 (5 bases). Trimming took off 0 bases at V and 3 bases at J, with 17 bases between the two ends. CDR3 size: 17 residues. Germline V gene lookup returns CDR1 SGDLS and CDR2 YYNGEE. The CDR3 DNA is TGTGCCAGCAGCGTAGGGTCCAGCGGACCGGCGACAGATACGCAGTATTTT. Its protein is CASSVGSSGPATDTQYF.

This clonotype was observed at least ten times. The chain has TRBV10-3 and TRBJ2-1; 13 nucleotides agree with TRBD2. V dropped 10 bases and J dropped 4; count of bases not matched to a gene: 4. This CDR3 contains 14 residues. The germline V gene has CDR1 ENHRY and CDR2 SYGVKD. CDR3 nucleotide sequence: TGTGCCACCGGGACTAGCGGGGAGTACAATGAGCAGTTCTTC. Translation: CATGTSGEYNEQFF.